The T cell receptor (beta chain) described here comes from a study of T cell responses to AZD1222 COVID-19 vaccine. V was shortened by 4 bases and J by 5 bases, with 18 bases between the two germline ends. The length of the CDR3 is 15 residues. Germline CDR1 is SGHRS and CDR2 is YFSETQ. TCRdb's table, derived via immunoSEQ multiplex PCR, lists solely in-frame clones and lacks some. The sample contains some 130,000 clones, 75% to 90% of which appear only once. With respect to this clone: Its antigen is unknown.

General study points: Baseline antibody screening turned up just a handful of seropositive AZD1222 recipients. Females made up more of the donors, who were largely white British, and clonal diversity may have come out too low. Repertoires were sampled only after the peak T cell response. Two doses of AZD1222 preceded a rise in Spike-specific TCR breadth and depth.

The chain has TRBV5-1 and TRBJ1-1; D is perhaps TRBD1 (5 bases). The clonotype was recovered from an adult in good health. Sequenced material: peripheral blood, taken on day 0 of AZD1222 vaccination. The CDR3 nucleotides are TGCGCCAGCAGCCTAGGGACCCCCGGAGGGACTGAAGCTTTCTTT. Translating it yields CASSLGTPGGTEAFF.